Described below is a single TCR beta chain sequence and its context. The CDR3 has 12 amino acids. Trimming took off 7 bases at V and 8 bases at J, with 14 bases between the two ends. Per germline, CDR1 MDHEN and CDR2 SYDVKM. This sample is part of a study of T cell changes during pregnancy in multiple sclerosis. TCRdb keeps only in-frame clones here, not all; method: immunoSEQ multiplex PCR. The top ten hold 0.55% to 0.7% of the sample, which has 30,000 to 40,000 clones, around 90% seen once. This rearrangement joins TRBV28 to TRBJ1-2; D gene ambiguous. This clonotype was obtained from a female donor in good health, enrolled as a control in a pregnancy study. The starting material was CD4+ T cells from peripheral blood mononuclear cells, obtained in the second trimester of pregnancy. The CDR3: CASTIIAGGYTF. CDR3 nucleotide sequence: TGTGCCAGCACAATCATCGCGGGGGGCTACACCTTC.